The T cell receptor beta chain described here comes from a study of OX40 agonist ivuxolimab in advanced cancers. Turning to the study itself: An agonistic anti-OX40 (CD134) antibody, ivuxolimab, was used to treat the patients. The study's findings and limits: Circulating CD4+ and CD8+ T cells showed clonal expansion by week 6 at 0.1 to 3.0 mg/kg.

As concerns this clone: Antigen unknown.

Germline assignment: CDR1 SGHDT and CDR2 YYEEEE. This CDR3 has 16 residues. V shed 0 bases and J shed 3 bases, with 13 bases lying between them. Sampling of blood occurred at baseline, cycle 4 day 1, and cycle 7 day 1. Assay used: immunoSEQ multiplex PCR; TCRdb lists only in-frame clones, some missing. The sample shows 52,000 or so clones, roughly 84% of them seen only once. The V call is TRBV5-6, the J call TRBJ2-1; D is perhaps TRBD2 (6 bases). The sample here was CD4+ or CD8+ T cells sorted from blood, taken in a trial of the OX40 agonist ivuxolimab. This TCR came from an adult with an advanced solid tumor such as melanoma, head and neck, liver or kidney cancer. The CDR3 reads CASSLGRGARYNEQFF. The CDR3 region has the DNA TGTGCCAGCAGCTTGGGGAGGGGAGCCCGCTACAATGAGCAGTTCTTC. Supplemented by reference TRBV5-6 and TRBJ2-1, the full variable domain reads DAGVTQSPTHLIKTRGQQVTLRCSPKSGHDTVSWYQQALGQGPQFIFQYYEEEERQRGNFPDRFSGHQFPNYSSELNVNALLLGDSALYLCASSLGRGARYNEQFFGPGTRLTVL.